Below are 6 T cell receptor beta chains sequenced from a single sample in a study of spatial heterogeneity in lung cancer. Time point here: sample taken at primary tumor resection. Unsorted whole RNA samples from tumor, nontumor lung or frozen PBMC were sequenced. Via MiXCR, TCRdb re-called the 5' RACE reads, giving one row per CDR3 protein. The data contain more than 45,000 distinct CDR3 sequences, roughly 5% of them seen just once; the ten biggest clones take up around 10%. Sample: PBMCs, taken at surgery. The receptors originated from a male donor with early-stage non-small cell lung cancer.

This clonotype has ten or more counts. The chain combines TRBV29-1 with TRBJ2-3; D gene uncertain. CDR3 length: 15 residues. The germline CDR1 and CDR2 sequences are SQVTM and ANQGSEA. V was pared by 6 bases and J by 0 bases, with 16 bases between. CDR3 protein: CSVAAMGSSTDTQYF. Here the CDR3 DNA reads TGCAGCGTGGCCGCCATGGGTAGTAGCACAGATACGCAGTATTTT.

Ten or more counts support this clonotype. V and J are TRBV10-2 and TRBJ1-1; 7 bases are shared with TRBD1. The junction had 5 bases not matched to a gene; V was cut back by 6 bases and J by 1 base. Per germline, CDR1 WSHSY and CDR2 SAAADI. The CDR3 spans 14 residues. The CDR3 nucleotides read TGCGCCAGCAGGGAGGGGGACAGGAACACTGAAGCTTTCTTT. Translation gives CASREGDRNTEAFF.

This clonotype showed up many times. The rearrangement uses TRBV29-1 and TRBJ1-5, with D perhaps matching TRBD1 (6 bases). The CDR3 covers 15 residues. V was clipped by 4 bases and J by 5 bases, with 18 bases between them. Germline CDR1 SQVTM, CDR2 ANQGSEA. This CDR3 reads CSVGASGDTDQPQHF. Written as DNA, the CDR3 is TGCAGCGTTGGTGCTTCCGGGGACACAGATCAGCCCCAGCATTTT.

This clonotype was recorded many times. The CDR3 nucleotides are TGTGCCAGCAGCCAAGATCCAGATACGCAGTATTTT. Protein: CASSQDPDTQYF. V usage is TRBV14 and J usage is TRBJ2-3; D call uncertain. V was shortened by 0 bases and J by 4 bases, with 2 bases between the two germline ends. This CDR3 contains 12 residues. Germline-derived CDR1 and CDR2 are SGHDN and FVKESK.

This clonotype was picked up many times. CDR3 in DNA: TGCAGCGTTACAGAAGGGCCCCCCTACGAGCAGTACTTC. This codes for CSVTEGPPYEQYF. The chain has TRBV29-1 and TRBJ2-7; D is uncertain. Trimming left V 5 bases short and J 2 bases short, with 13 bases between. The CDR3 consists of 13 residues. The V gene's germline CDR1 is SQVTM and CDR2 ANQGSEA.

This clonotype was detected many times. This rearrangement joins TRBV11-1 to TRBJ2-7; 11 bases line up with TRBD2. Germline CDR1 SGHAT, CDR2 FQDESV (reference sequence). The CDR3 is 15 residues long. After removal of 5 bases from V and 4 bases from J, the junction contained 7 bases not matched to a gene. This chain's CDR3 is CASSGRTSGLYEQYF. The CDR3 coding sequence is TGTGCCAGCAGCGGGCGGACTAGCGGGCTTTACGAGCAGTACTTC.